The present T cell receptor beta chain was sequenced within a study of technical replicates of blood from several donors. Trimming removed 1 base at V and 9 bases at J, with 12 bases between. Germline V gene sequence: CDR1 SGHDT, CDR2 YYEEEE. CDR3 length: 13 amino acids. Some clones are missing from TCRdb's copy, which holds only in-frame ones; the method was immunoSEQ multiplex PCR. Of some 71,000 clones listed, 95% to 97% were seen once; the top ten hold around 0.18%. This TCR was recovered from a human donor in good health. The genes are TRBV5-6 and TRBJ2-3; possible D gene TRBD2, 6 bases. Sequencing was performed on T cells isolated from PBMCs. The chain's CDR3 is CASSLTGTDTQYF. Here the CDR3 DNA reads TGTGCCAGCAGCTTGACCGGGACTGACACGCAGTATTTT. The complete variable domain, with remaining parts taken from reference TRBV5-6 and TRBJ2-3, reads DAGVTQSPTHLIKTRGQQVTLRCSPKSGHDTVSWYQQALGQGPQFIFQYYEEEERQRGNFPDRFSGHQFPNYSSELNVNALLLGDSALYLCASSLTGTDTQYFGPGTRLTVL.